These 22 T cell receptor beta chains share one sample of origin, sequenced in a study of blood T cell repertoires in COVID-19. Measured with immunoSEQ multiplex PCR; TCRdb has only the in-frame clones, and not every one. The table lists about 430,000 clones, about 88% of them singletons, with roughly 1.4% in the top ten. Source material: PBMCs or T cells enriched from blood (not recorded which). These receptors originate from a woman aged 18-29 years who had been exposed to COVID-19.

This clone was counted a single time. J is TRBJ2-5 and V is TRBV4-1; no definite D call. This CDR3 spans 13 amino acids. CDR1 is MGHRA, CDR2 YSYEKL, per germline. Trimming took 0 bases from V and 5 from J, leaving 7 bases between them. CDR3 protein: CASSQDEWETQYF. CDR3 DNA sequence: TGCGCCAGCAGCCAAGATGAGTGGGAGACCCAGTACTTC.

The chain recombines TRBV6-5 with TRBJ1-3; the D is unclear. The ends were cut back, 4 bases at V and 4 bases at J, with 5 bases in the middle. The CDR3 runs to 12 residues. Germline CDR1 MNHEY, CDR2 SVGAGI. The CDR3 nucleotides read TGTGCCAGCAGTTCAGGAGGAAACACCATATATTTT. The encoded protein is CASSSGGNTIYF.

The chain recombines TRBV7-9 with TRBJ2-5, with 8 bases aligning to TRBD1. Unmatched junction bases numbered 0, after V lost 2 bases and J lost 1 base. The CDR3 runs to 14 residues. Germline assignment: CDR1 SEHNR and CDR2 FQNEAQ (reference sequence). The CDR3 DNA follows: TGTGCCAGCAGCTTAACAGGGGGCCAAGAGACCCAGTACTTC. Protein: CASSLTGGQETQYF.

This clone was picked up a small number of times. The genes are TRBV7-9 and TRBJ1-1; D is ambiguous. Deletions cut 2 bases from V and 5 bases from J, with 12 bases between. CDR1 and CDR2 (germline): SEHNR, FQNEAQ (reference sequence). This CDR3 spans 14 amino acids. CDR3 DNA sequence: TGTGCCAGCAGCTTATCCGTGTCGGGGACTGAAGCTTTCTTT. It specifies CASSLSVSGTEAFF. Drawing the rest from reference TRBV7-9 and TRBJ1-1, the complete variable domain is DTGVSQNPRHKITKRGQNVTFRCDPISEHNRLYWYRQTLGQGPEFLTYFQNEAQLEKSRLLSDRFSAERPKGSFSTLEIQRTEQGDSAMYLCASSLSVSGTEAFFGQGTRLTVV.

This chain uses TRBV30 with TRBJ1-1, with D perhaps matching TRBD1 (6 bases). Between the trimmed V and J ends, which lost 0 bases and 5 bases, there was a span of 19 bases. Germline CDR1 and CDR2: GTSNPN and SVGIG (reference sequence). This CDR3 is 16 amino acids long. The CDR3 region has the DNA TGTGCCTGGAGTGTACGAGGACAGACAACAATGACTGAAGCTTTCTTT. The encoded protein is CAWSVRGQTTMTEAFF.

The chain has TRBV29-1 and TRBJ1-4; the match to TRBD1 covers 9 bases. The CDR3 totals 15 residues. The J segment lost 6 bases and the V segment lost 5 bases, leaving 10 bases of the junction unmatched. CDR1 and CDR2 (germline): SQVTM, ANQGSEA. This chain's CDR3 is CSVSRHRGLDEKLFF. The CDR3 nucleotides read TGCAGCGTTTCCCGCCACAGGGGGCTGGATGAAAAACTGTTTTTT.

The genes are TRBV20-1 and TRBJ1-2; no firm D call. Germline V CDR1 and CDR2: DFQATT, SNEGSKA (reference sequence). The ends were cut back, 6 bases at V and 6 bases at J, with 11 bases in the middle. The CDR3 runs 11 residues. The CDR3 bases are TGCAGTGCCCCGGGATTCGATGGCTACACCTTC. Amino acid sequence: CSAPGFDGYTF.

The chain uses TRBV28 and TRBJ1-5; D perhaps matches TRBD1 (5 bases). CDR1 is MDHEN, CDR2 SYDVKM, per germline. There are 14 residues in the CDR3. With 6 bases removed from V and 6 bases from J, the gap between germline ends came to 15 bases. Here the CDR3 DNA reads TGTGCCAGCAGCAACGGGGGGGTTGTTCAGCCCCAGCATTTT. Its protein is CASSNGGVVQPQHF.

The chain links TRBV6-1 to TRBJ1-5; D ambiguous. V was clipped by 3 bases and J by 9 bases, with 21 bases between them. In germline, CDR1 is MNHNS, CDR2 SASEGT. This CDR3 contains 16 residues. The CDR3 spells CASSDGFVEGVTPQHF. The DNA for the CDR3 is TGTGCCAGCAGTGACGGATTTGTGGAGGGCGTCACGCCCCAGCATTTT.

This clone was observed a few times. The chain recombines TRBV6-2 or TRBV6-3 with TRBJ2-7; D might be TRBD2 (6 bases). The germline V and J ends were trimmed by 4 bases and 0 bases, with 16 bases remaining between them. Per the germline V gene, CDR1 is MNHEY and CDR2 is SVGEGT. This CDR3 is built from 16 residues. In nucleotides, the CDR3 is TGTGCCAGCAGTTCTTTGGGGACTCGGGGCTCCTACGAGCAGTACTTC. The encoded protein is CASSSLGTRGSYEQYF.

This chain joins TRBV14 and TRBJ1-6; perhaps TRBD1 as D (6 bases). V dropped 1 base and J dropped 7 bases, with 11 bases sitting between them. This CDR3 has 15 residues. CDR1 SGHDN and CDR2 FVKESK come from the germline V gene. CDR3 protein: CASSQVAGANSPLHF. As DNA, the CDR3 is TGTGCCAGCAGCCAAGTTGCAGGGGCGAATTCACCCCTCCACTTT.

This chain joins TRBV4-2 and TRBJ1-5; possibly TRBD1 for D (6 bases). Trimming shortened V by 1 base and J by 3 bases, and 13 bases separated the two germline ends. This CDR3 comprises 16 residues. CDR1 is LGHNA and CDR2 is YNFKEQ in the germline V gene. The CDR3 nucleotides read TGTGCCAGCAGCCAAGGTCTCGACAGGCCCAATCAGCCCCAGCATTTT. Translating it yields CASSQGLDRPNQPQHF.

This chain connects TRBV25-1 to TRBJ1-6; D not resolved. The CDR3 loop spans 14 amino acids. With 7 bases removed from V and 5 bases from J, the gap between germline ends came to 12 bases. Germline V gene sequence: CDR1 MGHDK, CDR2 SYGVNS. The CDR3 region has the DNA TGTGCCAGCACGGGGTCCCCTAATAATTCACCCCTCCACTTT. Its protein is CASTGSPNNSPLHF.

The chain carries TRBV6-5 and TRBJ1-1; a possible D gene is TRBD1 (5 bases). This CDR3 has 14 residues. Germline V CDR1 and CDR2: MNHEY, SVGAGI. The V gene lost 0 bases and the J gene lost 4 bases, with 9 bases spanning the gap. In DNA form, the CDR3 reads TGTGCCAGCAGTTACTCGGGGGGTCGCACTGAAGCTTTCTTT. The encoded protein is CASSYSGGRTEAFF.

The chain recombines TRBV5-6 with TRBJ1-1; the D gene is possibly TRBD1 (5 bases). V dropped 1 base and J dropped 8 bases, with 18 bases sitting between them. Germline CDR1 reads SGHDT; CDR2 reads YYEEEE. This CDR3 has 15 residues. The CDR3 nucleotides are TGTGCCAGCAGCTTGTGGGGGGGAGGGGCCGAGGAAGCTTTCTTT. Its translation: CASSLWGGGAEEAFF.

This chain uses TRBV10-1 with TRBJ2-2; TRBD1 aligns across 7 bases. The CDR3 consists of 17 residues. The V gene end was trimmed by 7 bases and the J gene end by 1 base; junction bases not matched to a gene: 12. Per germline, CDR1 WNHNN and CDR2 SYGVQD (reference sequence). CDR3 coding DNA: TGCGCCAGCACCGACCCTCTGACAGGGAGGAACACCGGGGAGCTGTTTTTT. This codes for CASTDPLTGRNTGELFF.

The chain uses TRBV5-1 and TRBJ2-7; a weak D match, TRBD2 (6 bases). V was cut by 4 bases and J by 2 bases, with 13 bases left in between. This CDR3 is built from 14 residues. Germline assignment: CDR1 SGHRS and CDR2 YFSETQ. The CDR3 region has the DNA TGCGCCAGCAGCATAGCCGGGAGAACCTACGAGCAGTACTTC. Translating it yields CASSIAGRTYEQYF.

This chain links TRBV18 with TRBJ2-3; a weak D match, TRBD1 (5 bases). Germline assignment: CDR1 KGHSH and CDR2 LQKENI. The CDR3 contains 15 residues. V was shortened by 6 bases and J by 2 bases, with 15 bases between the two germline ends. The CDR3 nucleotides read TGTGCCAGCTCCCCAATTGGGGCTTACACAGATACGCAGTATTTT. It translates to CASSPIGAYTDTQYF.

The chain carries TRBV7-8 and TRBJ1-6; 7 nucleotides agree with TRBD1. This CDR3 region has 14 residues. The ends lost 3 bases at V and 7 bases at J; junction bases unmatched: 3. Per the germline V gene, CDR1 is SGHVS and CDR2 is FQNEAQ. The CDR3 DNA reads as TGTGCCAGCAGCTTGACAGGGTCGAATTCACCCCTCCACTTT. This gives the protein CASSLTGSNSPLHF.

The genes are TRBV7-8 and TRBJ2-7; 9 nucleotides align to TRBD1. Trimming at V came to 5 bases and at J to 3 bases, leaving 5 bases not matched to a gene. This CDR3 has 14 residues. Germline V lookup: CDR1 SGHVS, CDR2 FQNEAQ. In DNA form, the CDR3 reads TGTGCCAGCAGCCAGGACAGGGGATACTACGAGCAGTACTTC. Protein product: CASSQDRGYYEQYF.

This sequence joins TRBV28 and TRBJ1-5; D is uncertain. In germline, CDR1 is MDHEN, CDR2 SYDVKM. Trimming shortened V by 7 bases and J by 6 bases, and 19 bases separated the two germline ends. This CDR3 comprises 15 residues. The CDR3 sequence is CASNQVGYSGQPQHF. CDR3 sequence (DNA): TGTGCCAGCAACCAGGTCGGATATTCAGGTCAGCCCCAGCATTTT.

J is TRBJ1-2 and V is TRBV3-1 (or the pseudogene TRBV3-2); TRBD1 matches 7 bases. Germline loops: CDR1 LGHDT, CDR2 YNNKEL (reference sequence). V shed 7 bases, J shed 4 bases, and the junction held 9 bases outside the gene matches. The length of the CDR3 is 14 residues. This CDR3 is CASTGTDSFYGYTF. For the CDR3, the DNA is TGTGCCAGCACCGGGACAGACTCTTTCTATGGCTACACCTTC.